The 25 T cell receptor beta chains listed next were all sequenced from one sample in a study of T-cell reconstitution after alpha-beta-depleted transplantation in children. Unique molecular identifiers were incorporated when the TCRbeta library was constructed. TCRdb analysed the PCR reads with MiXCR anew, one entry per CDR3 protein. Among around 500,000 distinct CDR3 sequences, 23% were seen once, and the ten largest hold 11% to 15%. The sequencing here drew on PBMCs, mostly from graft donor cells, taken 360 days after TCRalphabeta/CD19-depleted stem cell transplant. These receptors originate from a boy less than two years old who had a stem cell transplant for acute myeloid leukemia, so the T cells may come from the graft donor.

V usage is TRBV29-1 and J usage is TRBJ2-5; 7 bases fit TRBD2. Trimming cost V 6 bases and J 7 bases; bases outside gene matches: 14. Germline-derived CDR1 and CDR2 are SQVTM and ANQGSEA. CDR3 length: 14 amino acids. CDR3 loop: CSVQVPTGGLTQYF. The CDR3 nucleotides are TGCAGCGTCCAGGTACCGACGGGGGGACTGACCCAGTACTTC.

This clonotype was found many times. This sequence joins TRBV20-1 and TRBJ2-7, with D tentatively TRBD2 (6 bases). Trimming stripped 2 bases from V and 6 bases from J, with 17 bases between. The germline gives CDR1 DFQATT, CDR2 SNEGSKA (reference sequence). The CDR3 length is 14 residues. The CDR3 region is CSARPTGLPAEQYF. CDR3 nucleotides: TGCAGTGCTAGACCGACGGGACTCCCAGCCGAGCAGTACTTC.

The chain's CDR3 is CASSVGTGHSTDTQYF. The CDR3 nucleotides are TGTGCCAGCAGCGTAGGGACAGGGCACAGCACAGATACGCAGTATTTT. The chain recombines TRBV9 with TRBJ2-3; TRBD1 matches at 8 bases. The length of the CDR3 is 16 residues. V lost 0 bases, J lost 0 bases, and 3 bases stayed unmatched. Germline V CDR1 and CDR2: SGDLS, YYNGEE.

V is TRBV6-1 and J is TRBJ2-3; D is possibly TRBD1 (6 bases). CDR3 length: 16 residues. V lost 5 bases to trimming and J lost 0 bases, with 15 bases between them. Germline CDR1 reads MNHNS; CDR2 reads SASEGT. CDR3 DNA sequence: TGTGCCAGCAGTCGAGCCAGGGGATCAAGCACAGATACGCAGTATTTT. Residues: CASSRARGSSTDTQYF.

This clonotype was picked up a small number of times. V and J are TRBV12-3 or TRBV12-4 and TRBJ2-3, with 8 bases fitting TRBD1. V lost 3 bases to trimming and J lost 2 bases; unmatched junction nucleotides: 7. The CDR3 consists of 16 residues. The CDR3 DNA reads TGTGCCAGCAGTTTCGGGGACAGGCGAAACACAGATACGCAGTATTTT. Protein: CASSFGDRRNTDTQYF.

This clonotype has a handful of counts. The chain is built from TRBV4-1 and TRBJ2-2; no definite D call. The V gene's germline CDR1 is MGHRA and CDR2 YSYEKL. Trimming removed 1 base from V and 6 bases from J, with 9 bases in between. CDR3 length: 14 residues. The CDR3 sequence: CASSQGFGAGELFF. For the CDR3, the DNA is TGCGCCAGCAGCCAAGGATTTGGTGCCGGGGAGCTGTTTTTT.

About this clonotype itself: A much larger clone differs by one base, so this may be a read error. The chain recombines TRBV12-3 or TRBV12-4 with TRBJ1-5; 7 bases line up with TRBD1. The CDR3 sequence is 14 residues long. In nucleotides, the CDR3 is TGTGTCAGCAGTCCCGGGACAGAGGGTCAGCCCCAGCATTTT. Amino acids: CVSSPGTEGQPQHF.

This clonotype appeared many times. The genes are TRBV20-1 and TRBJ2-5; no clear D. Per germline, CDR1 DFQATT and CDR2 SNEGSKA (reference sequence). CDR3 length: 14 residues. V was trimmed by 1 base and J by 1 base, leaving 10 bases between them. CDR3 nucleotides: TGCAGTGCTAGAGGCAACACCATCCAAGAGACCCAGTACTTC. Its protein product is CSARGNTIQETQYF.

This clonotype was recorded at least ten times. The chain employs TRBV20-1 and TRBJ2-1, with a tentative D call TRBD2 (7 bases). Trimming took off 0 bases at V and 4 bases at J, with 13 bases between the two ends. This CDR3 region has 15 residues. Germline values: CDR1 DFQATT, CDR2 SNEGSKA (reference sequence). CDR3 residues: CSARDSGGSYNEQFF. CDR3 DNA: TGCAGTGCTAGAGATTCGGGGGGCTCATACAATGAGCAGTTCTTC.

The chain carries TRBV5-1 and TRBJ2-2; 8 bases align to TRBD1. The CDR3 runs to 15 residues. Per the germline V gene, CDR1 is SGHRS and CDR2 is YFSETQ. J lost 0 bases, V lost 5 bases, and 3 bases had no gene match. This CDR3 reads CASRGQETNTGELFF. DNA of the CDR3: TGCGCCAGCAGGGGACAGGAAACGAACACCGGGGAGCTGTTTTTT.

J is TRBJ1-2 and V is TRBV20-1; D gene ambiguous. Germline values: CDR1 DFQATT, CDR2 SNEGSKA (reference sequence). The CDR3 is made up of 14 amino acids. V was clipped by 0 bases and J by 4 bases, with 12 bases between them. CDR3 nucleotide sequence: TGCAGTGCTAGAGAGGCAGGATTACCCTATGGCTACACCTTC. As protein: CSAREAGLPYGYTF.

The table lists this clonotype with many counts. V usage is TRBV20-1 and J usage is TRBJ1-4, with D possibly being TRBD1 (5 bases). Germline V gene lookup returns CDR1 DFQATT and CDR2 SNEGSKA (reference sequence). This CDR3 spans 13 amino acids. V dropped 5 bases and J dropped 8 bases, with 15 bases sitting between them. The CDR3 protein is CSAPGGAGEKLFF. In nucleotides, the CDR3 is TGCAGTGCTCCCGGAGGGGCTGGGGAAAAACTGTTTTTT.

Many counts were recorded for this clonotype. The chain recombines TRBV20-1 with TRBJ2-5, with no clear D. Trimming cost V 0 bases and J 2 bases, with 10 bases left between them. Germline V lookup: CDR1 DFQATT, CDR2 SNEGSKA (reference sequence). The CDR3 is 14 amino acids. For the CDR3, the DNA is TGCAGTGCTAGAGATGGCGGTAGACAAGAGACCCAGTACTTC. Translated: CSARDGGRQETQYF.

This clonotype occurred a few times. The rearrangement uses TRBV29-1 and TRBJ1-2; TRBD1 is a possible D gene (5 bases). Looked up from germline, CDR1 is SQVTM and CDR2 is ANQGSEA. V shed 7 bases and J shed 8 bases, with 20 bases lying between them. This CDR3 is 13 amino acids long. The CDR3 region has the DNA TGCAGCGGGTTTGAGGGGTTGCTAGAAGGCTACACCTTC. This sequence encodes CSGFEGLLEGYTF.

This clonotype showed up many times. This chain uses TRBV7-2 with TRBJ2-7, with D hard to call. The germline V gene has CDR1 SGHTA and CDR2 FQGNSA. Trimming took 6 bases from V and 6 from J, leaving 12 bases between them. This CDR3 is 12 amino acids long. The CDR3 DNA reads as TGTGCCAGCAGTTTCCCGGTGGGCGAGCAGTACGTC. Its translation is CASSFPVGEQYV.

Many counts were recorded for this clonotype. The genes are TRBV6-5 and TRBJ2-3, with 12 bases matching TRBD2. Per the germline V gene, CDR1 is MNHEY and CDR2 is SVGAGI. Trimming took 0 bases from V and 0 from J; bases not matched to a gene: 7. There are 19 residues in the CDR3. DNA for the CDR3: TGTGCCAGCAGTTACTCATCTAGCGGGGGGGACTTTAGCACAGATACGCAGTATTTT. Amino acids: CASSYSSSGGDFSTDTQYF.

This clonotype was counted at least ten times. The rearrangement uses TRBV20-1 and TRBJ2-5, with TRBD2 matching over 7 bases. There are 15 residues in the CDR3. With V trimmed by 0 bases and J by 1 base, 5 bases remained unmatched. CDR1 DFQATT and CDR2 SNEGSKA come from the germline V gene (reference sequence). The CDR3 nucleotides read TGCAGTGCTAGAGATCAGGCGGGGGTCCAAGAGACCCAGTACTTC. It specifies CSARDQAGVQETQYF.

This clonotype was recorded a few times. This sequence joins TRBV20-1 and TRBJ1-1, with no clear D. The CDR3 is 14 amino acids. Germline values: CDR1 DFQATT, CDR2 SNEGSKA (reference sequence). The germline V and J ends were trimmed by 1 base and 0 bases, with 9 bases remaining between them. The CDR3 loop is CSARGGSLNTEAFF. The DNA of the CDR3 is TGCAGTGCTAGAGGAGGATCCTTGAACACTGAAGCTTTCTTT.

This clonotype was observed at least ten times. V gene TRBV28 combines with J gene TRBJ2-7; D not certain. The CDR3 totals 12 residues. Looked up from germline, CDR1 is MDHEN and CDR2 is SYDVKM. Trimming cost V 2 bases and J 3 bases, with 5 bases left between them. The CDR3 sequence: CASSLGLYEQYF. DNA of the CDR3: TGTGCCAGCAGTTTAGGGCTCTACGAGCAGTACTTC.

This chain uses TRBV11-2 with TRBJ2-3; D may be TRBD2 (6 bases). The germline V and J ends were trimmed by 1 base and 5 bases, with 22 bases remaining between them. The germline gives CDR1 SGHAT, CDR2 FQNNGV. This CDR3 contains 18 residues. The CDR3 region is CASSLVKNGQPGEDTQYF. The CDR3 DNA reads TGTGCCAGCAGCTTAGTAAAGAACGGCCAGCCGGGGGAAGATACGCAGTATTTT.

This clonotype was recorded a few times. The chain employs TRBV13 and TRBJ2-1; D is possibly TRBD1 or TRBD2 (5 bases each). The V and J ends lost 6 bases and 2 bases respectively, with 20 bases between them. The germline V gene has CDR1 PRHDT and CDR2 FYEKMQ (reference sequence). The CDR3 covers 17 residues. The CDR3 DNA sequence: TGTGCCAGCAGACAAAACAGACCGGGGCCACCCTACAATGAGCAGTTCTTC. This encodes CASRQNRPGPPYNEQFF.

The chain links TRBV7-6 to TRBJ2-7; D gene unclear. Germline V gives CDR1 SGHVS, CDR2 FNYEAQ. Trimming took 3 bases from V and 2 from J, leaving 11 bases between them. This CDR3 is built from 14 residues. The CDR3 protein is CASSLSVGAYEQYF. The CDR3 region has the DNA TGTGCCAGCAGCTTGAGCGTTGGGGCCTACGAGCAGTACTTC.

This clonotype was detected ten times or more. V and J are TRBV6-1 and TRBJ2-1, with 13 bases matching TRBD2. With V trimmed by 7 bases and J by 15 bases, 9 bases remained unmatched. Germline V CDR1 and CDR2: MNHNS, SASEGT. The CDR3 runs 13 residues. CDR3 in DNA: TGTGCCAGCACCCGGACTAGCGGGGGAGATCGGTTCTTC. Translating gives CASTRTSGGDRFF.

The rearrangement uses TRBV12-3 or TRBV12-4 and TRBJ2-5; 10 nucleotides line up with TRBD2. V lost 0 bases to trimming and J lost 1 base; unmatched junction nucleotides: 8. This CDR3 is built from 18 residues. CDR3 sequence: CASSLALTSGDIQETQYF. The CDR3, as DNA: TGTGCCAGCAGTTTAGCGCTAACTAGCGGGGACATCCAAGAGACCCAGTACTTC.

A few counts support this clonotype. The V and J genes are TRBV27 and TRBJ2-7; TRBD1 matches at 7 bases. CDR1 and CDR2 (germline): MNHEY, SMNVEV (reference sequence). The CDR3 loop spans 14 amino acids. With V trimmed by 5 bases and J by 3 bases, 7 bases remained unmatched. The CDR3 loop reads CASSPSYRGYEQYV. The CDR3 DNA reads as TGTGCCAGCAGTCCTTCCTACAGGGGCTACGAGCAGTACGTC.